A selection of T cell receptor beta chains follows, all from one sample in a study of identifying expanded T cells in peripheral blood. The method was immunoSEQ multiplex PCR; TCRdb's version includes in-frame clones alone and lacks a portion of them. Of more than 50,000 clones in the sample, over 80% were seen once. The sample consisted of blood. These receptors were obtained from a person between 18 and 69 years old in good health. CDR3s leave out the opening cysteine and the closing phenylalanine or tryptophan.

>12|TRBV18|TRBJ2-1
ASSPQQGYNEQF
>12|TRBV13|TRBJ2-7
ASSPNGGSYEQY
>14|TRBV15|TRBJ2-2
ATSRSGTGAPGELF
>11|TRBV23-1|TRBJ2-3
ASKRSRTDTQY
>13|TRBV10-3|TRBJ2-1
AISDARGRSWEQF
>13|TRBV5-5|TRBJ2-5
ASSRLAGAQETQY
>12|TRBV9|TRBJ2-5
ASSVVPDRETQY
>15|TRBV14|TRBJ1-1
ASSQDGQGVMNTEAF
>14|TRBV15|TRBJ1-2
ATSRTGDGGRYGYT
>15|TRBV7-2|TRBJ2-7
ASSPGTSGYYSYEQY
>15|TRBV11-3|TRBJ1-2
ASSLEKWFGRDYGYT
>14|TRBV2|TRBJ2-6
ASRAQGGSGANVLT
>13|TRBV11-2|TRBJ2-1
ASSLVGVTSNEQF
>11|TRBV6-5|TRBJ1-5
ASSYSRNQPQH
>12|TRBV9|TRBJ2-1
ASSVGGQGGGQF
>13|TRBV5-4|TRBJ2-3
ASSLGGGGTDTQY
>12|TRBV13|TRBJ1-1
ASSLGEGRWAAF
>12|TRBV6-6|TRBJ1-5
ASSYDRFNQPQH
>13|TRBV9|TRBJ1-5
ASSSQGSSNQPQH
>14|TRBV25-1|TRBJ1-4
ASSAGGSATNEKLF
>13|TRBV6-1|TRBJ1-5
ASSEQAGGNQPQH
>11|TRBV6-5|TRBJ2-7
ASSSTSWDEQY
>9|TRBV5-1|TRBJ2-1
ASSDLGEQF
>12|TRBV6-1|TRBJ2-1
ASSEVHQLTEQF
>12|TRBV27|TRBJ1-2
ASSYRSGEGGYT
>13|TRBV9|TRBJ2-5
ASSVSPSGQETQY
>12|TRBV6-4|TRBJ2-2
ASRGQGGTGELF
>14|TRBV10-2|TRBJ2-3
ASSEGTYSLADTQY
>13|TRBV9|TRBJ2-7
ASSVGSGRGDEQY
>11|TRBV18|TRBJ1-1
ASSQSSYTEAF
>11|TRBV7-9|TRBJ2-1
ASSTSGRDEQF